Sequencing of this TCR beta chain was carried out in a study of CD8+CD57+ T cells in acquired aplastic anemia. Study information: Each DNA sample taken from sorted CD4+ and CD8+ cells came to around 3.4 ug on average.

Genomic DNA acted as the template from which TCR beta VDJ combination and CDR3 sequence profiling were carried out. MiXCR, run by TCRdb on the reads, gives a single entry per CDR3 protein. This sample has 300,000 or so distinct CDR3 sequences; 56% occur once, and the top ten carry around 7.6%. The CDR3 contains 15 residues. Germline V CDR1 and CDR2: SGHRS, YFSETQ. With V trimmed by 4 bases and J by 8 bases, 8 bases remained unmatched. This clonotype was observed a few times. Its antigen is unknown. Whole-study results and caveats: Patients and controls turned out to have around 29 CD8+ CDR3 sequences in common.

This clonotype was obtained from a human donor with severe aplastic anemia or a healthy control (not recorded which). The sequenced sample was sorted CD4+, CD8+, or CD8+CD57+ T cells (not recorded which) from PBMCs. The V and J genes are TRBV5-1 and TRBJ1-6; TRBD1 agrees at 8 bases. CDR3 residues: CASSPTDRAYSPLHF. The CDR3 DNA reads as TGCGCCAGCAGCCCCACGGACAGGGCTTATTCACCCCTCCACTTT.